These 21 T cell receptor beta chains came from one sample sequenced in a study of OX40 agonist ivuxolimab in advanced cancers. Assay: immunoSEQ multiplex PCR; the TCRdb copy retains only in-frame clones and omits some. The sample shows tens of thousands of clones, around 84% of them seen only once. Sequences were derived from CD4+ or CD8+ T cells sorted from blood, sampled in a trial of the OX40 agonist ivuxolimab. The receptor source for this set is an adult with an advanced solid tumor such as melanoma, head and neck, liver or kidney cancer.

This clone has more than one count but fewer than ten. The rearrangement links TRBV6-5 to TRBJ1-4; unclear D gene. This CDR3 region has 15 residues. Germline CDR1 reads MNHEY; CDR2 reads SVGAGI. Trimming took off 0 bases at V and 4 bases at J, with 9 bases between the two ends. In nucleotides, the CDR3 is TGTGCCAGCAGTTACTCCGGTGGTGGTAATGAAAAACTGTTTTTT. It specifies CASSYSGGGNEKLFF.

The chain combines TRBV18 with TRBJ1-1; D remains ambiguous. The CDR3 is 14 amino acids. Germline-derived CDR1 and CDR2 are KGHSH and LQKENI. With 3 bases removed from V and 2 bases from J, the gap between germline ends came to 10 bases. The CDR3 bases are TGTGCCAGCTCACCGGACGGGCTAAACACTGAAGCTTTCTTT. This encodes CASSPDGLNTEAFF. Looking up the rest from reference TRBV18 and TRBJ1-1 gives the full variable domain: NAGVMQNPRHLVRRRGQEARLRCSPMKGHSHVYWYRQLPEEGLKFMVYLQKENIIDESGMPKERFSAEFPKEGPSILRIQQVVRGDSAAYFCASSPDGLNTEAFFGQGTRLTVV.

This clone was picked up one time. The chain is built from TRBV1 and TRBJ1-5. TRBV1 is assigned pseudogene status. This CDR3 is 16 amino acids long. The CDR3 DNA is TGCACCAGCAGCGCCTACGCGAACTATAGCAATCAGCCCCAGCATTTT. The encoded protein is CTSSAYANYSNQPQHF.

The chain is built from TRBV7-9 and TRBJ2-3, with 8 bases aligning to TRBD2. The V gene's germline CDR1 is SEHNR and CDR2 FQNEAQ (reference sequence). The V and J ends lost 4 bases and 2 bases, in that order; junction bases with no gene match: 11. The CDR3 is made up of 17 amino acids. CDR3: CASSSMTSVFPTDTQYF. The CDR3 nucleotides are TGTGCCAGCAGCTCAATGACTAGCGTATTCCCCACAGATACGCAGTATTTT.

This chain connects TRBV5-1 to TRBJ1-1; tentative D call: TRBD1 (5 bases). The V end lost 1 base, the J end lost 4 bases, and 11 bases lay between the germline ends. CDR1 is SGHRS, CDR2 YFSETQ, per germline. The CDR3 consists of 14 residues. The CDR3 is CASSLQGEITEAFF. CDR3 DNA sequence: TGCGCCAGCAGCTTGCAGGGAGAAATCACTGAAGCTTTCTTT.

The chain uses TRBV7-8 and TRBJ1-2; tentatively, D is TRBD1 (6 bases). Germline values: CDR1 SGHVS, CDR2 FQNEAQ. The CDR3 covers 14 residues. Trimming cost V 3 bases and J 8 bases, with 16 bases left between them. The CDR3 coding sequence is TGTGCCAGCAGCTTGCGGACAGCCGATCTGGGCTACACCTTC. Its protein is CASSLRTADLGYTF.

This clone has just one count. V gene TRBV6-5 combines with J gene TRBJ2-7; TRBD2 might be the D (5 bases). The CDR3 loop spans 14 amino acids. Per germline, CDR1 MNHEY and CDR2 SVGAGI. The germline V and J ends were trimmed by 4 bases and 6 bases, with 16 bases remaining between them. CDR3 protein: CASSLDLGKGEQYF. The CDR3 region has the DNA TGTGCCAGCAGTTTGGACTTAGGCAAGGGCGAGCAGTACTTC.

CDR3 amino acids: CSVFREYGYTF. CDR3 bases: TGCAGCGTATTCAGGGAATATGGCTACACCTTC. The rearrangement uses TRBV29-1 and TRBJ1-2, with D possibly matching TRBD1 (5 bases). Trimming removed 6 bases from V and 5 bases from J, with 10 bases in between. The CDR3 extends over 11 amino acids. Germline CDR1 SQVTM, CDR2 ANQGSEA.

The V call is TRBV27, the J call TRBJ1-2; D uncertain. Germline V gives CDR1 MNHEY, CDR2 SMNVEV (reference sequence). The V end lost 7 bases, the J end lost 4 bases, and 13 bases lay between the germline ends. The CDR3 is made up of 13 amino acids. The CDR3 protein is CASTARGSYGYTF. The CDR3 coding sequence is TGTGCCAGCACCGCACGTGGCTCCTATGGCTACACCTTC.

The chain uses TRBV10-3 and TRBJ1-1, with 9 bases aligning to TRBD1. After removal of 8 bases from V and 4 bases from J, the junction contained 8 bases not matched to a gene. CDR3 length: 14 residues. Germline CDR1 reads ENHRY; CDR2 reads SYGVKD. DNA of the CDR3: TGTGCCATCTTGGGGGACAGGGTGGGCACTGAAGCTTTCTTT. This gives the protein CAILGDRVGTEAFF.

This clone showed up just a few times. The rearrangement uses TRBV11-2 and TRBJ2-5, with 7 positions matching TRBD1. The CDR3 is made up of 14 amino acids. Per the germline V gene, CDR1 is SGHAT and CDR2 is FQNNGV. The J segment lost 5 bases and the V segment lost 5 bases, leaving 8 bases of the junction unmatched. The CDR3 DNA reads TGTGCCAGCAGCCCACACAGGGGTAAGGAGACCCAGTACTTC. This codes for CASSPHRGKETQYF.

This chain uses TRBV5-1 with TRBJ1-1; tentatively, D is TRBD1 (5 bases). The germline V and J ends were trimmed by 4 bases and 0 bases, with 10 bases remaining between them. The CDR3 runs to 14 residues. The germline V gene encodes CDR1 SGHRS and CDR2 YFSETQ. CDR3 loop: CASSDDSLNTEAFF. The CDR3 DNA sequence: TGCGCCAGCAGCGATGACAGCTTGAACACTGAAGCTTTCTTT.

In this sample, this clone turned up once. V is TRBV19 and J is TRBJ2-1, with 14 bases lining up with TRBD2. The CDR3 covers 18 residues. Losses at the gene ends were 3 bases for V and 10 bases for J; bases not matched to a gene: 14. From germline, CDR1 is LNHDA and CDR2 SQIVND (reference sequence). CDR3 region: CASSITLGLAGGWREQFF. The CDR3 coding sequence is TGTGCCAGTAGTATTACCCTAGGACTAGCGGGGGGCTGGCGGGAGCAGTTCTTC.

CDR3 region: CASSPGSNQPQHF. For the CDR3, the DNA is TGTGCCAGCTCACCAGGGAGCAATCAGCCCCAGCATTTT. The chain recombines TRBV18 with TRBJ1-5; no clear D gene. The CDR3 spans 13 residues. Trimming shortened V by 2 bases and J by 1 base, and 3 bases separated the two germline ends. Germline V gene sequence: CDR1 KGHSH, CDR2 LQKENI.

The chain combines TRBV18 with TRBJ1-6; possible D gene TRBD1, 5 bases. The V and J ends lost 0 bases and 5 bases respectively, with 11 bases between them. CDR1 is KGHSH and CDR2 is LQKENI in the germline V gene. The CDR3 is 16 residues long. The CDR3 spells CASSPPEAGHNSPLHF. The CDR3 DNA reads TGTGCCAGCTCACCACCGGAGGCAGGGCATAATTCACCCCTCCACTTT.

As for this clone: Mismatch with germline at one junction end may stem from a read error. This chain connects TRBV6-1 to TRBJ2-7; perhaps TRBD1 as D (5 bases). This CDR3 region has 14 residues. From germline, CDR1 is MNHNS and CDR2 SASEGT. The CDR3 spells CASRLDSYAYGQYF. In DNA form, the CDR3 reads TGTGCCAGCAGGTTAGACAGTTATGCCTACGGGCAGTACTTC.

This rearrangement joins TRBV10-3 to TRBJ2-1; D is possibly TRBD2 (5 bases). The germline V gene encodes CDR1 ENHRY and CDR2 SYGVKD. The V and J ends lost 3 bases and 5 bases respectively, with 11 bases between them. The CDR3 has 14 residues. The CDR3 protein is CAISDGSGNNEQFF. CDR3 bases: TGTGCCATCAGTGATGGGAGCGGTAACAATGAGCAGTTCTTC.

This clone appeared a few times. V gene TRBV6-1 combines with J gene TRBJ2-5, with a weak D call TRBD1 (6 bases). Germline values: CDR1 MNHNS, CDR2 SASEGT. Trimming took off 7 bases at V and 5 bases at J, with 17 bases between the two ends. There are 14 residues in the CDR3. CDR3 nucleotide sequence: TGTGCCAGCACCTCTTTGACAGGAAGGGAGACCCAGTACTTC. It encodes CASTSLTGRETQYF.

In this sample, this clone turned up a few times. This chain joins TRBV11-2 and TRBJ2-3; D uncertain. The V gene's germline CDR1 is SGHAT and CDR2 FQNNGV. This CDR3 is 17 amino acids long. Between the trimmed V and J ends, which lost 1 base and 0 bases, there was a span of 14 bases. The CDR3 sequence is CASSLAEARMSTDTQYF. As DNA, the CDR3 is TGTGCCAGCAGCTTAGCCGAGGCCCGTATGAGCACAGATACGCAGTATTTT.

The rearrangement uses TRBV18 and TRBJ1-6; 11 bases are a match to TRBD1. There are 18 residues in the CDR3. CDR1 and CDR2 (germline): KGHSH, LQKENI. The ends lost 3 bases at V and 2 bases at J; junction bases unmatched: 6. Written as DNA, the CDR3 is TGTGCCAGCTCACCCCGCCGGACAGGGGGCGCCTATAATTCACCCCTCCACTTT. This sequence encodes CASSPRRTGGAYNSPLHF.

This clone appeared a single time. The chain carries TRBV7-2 and TRBJ1-2; no firm D call. Germline-derived CDR1 and CDR2 are SGHTA and FQGNSA. The V end lost 3 bases, the J end lost 7 bases, and 12 bases lay between the germline ends. The CDR3 covers 13 residues. The CDR3 coding sequence is TGTGCCAGCAGCTTCGGGTCAGCAAGTGGCTACACCTTC. Encoded protein: CASSFGSASGYTF.